This T cell receptor beta chain was observed in a study of shared clonotypes between healthy human individuals. CDR1 and CDR2 (germline): SGHRS, YFSETQ. The CDR3 runs to 13 residues. The V end was cut by 3 bases, the J end by 6 bases, with 9 bases between. The method was immunoSEQ multiplex PCR; TCRdb's version includes in-frame clones alone and lacks a portion of them. The table has roughly 1 million clones, around 76% seen once. Material for sequencing was memory CD4+ T cells sorted from blood. The subset: CD45RA-negative fraction. The receptor's source is a man between 18 and 35 years old in good health. V gene TRBV5-1 combines with J gene TRBJ2-2; maybe TRBD1 (6 bases). CDR3 sequence: CASSSRGPGELFF. The CDR3 bases are TGCGCCAGCAGCTCCAGGGGCCCCGGGGAGCTGTTTTTT. The variable domain in full, with the rest retrieved from reference TRBV5-1 and TRBJ2-2, is KAGVTQTPRYLIKTRGQQVTLSCSPISGHRSVSWYQQTPGQGLQFLFEYFSETQRNKGNFPGRFSGRQFSNSRSEMNVSTLELGDSALYLCASSSRGPGELFFGEGSRLTVL.